The T cell receptor beta chain under discussion was sequenced for a study of technical replicates of blood from a handful of donors. Assay: immunoSEQ multiplex PCR; the TCRdb copy retains only in-frame clones and omits some. The sample yields tens of thousands of clones, roughly 94% seen once. Germline CDR1 and CDR2: LNHDA and SQIVND (reference sequence). The trim removed 4 bases at V and 5 bases at J, leaving 16 bases unmatched. This CDR3 contains 17 residues. This chain connects TRBV19 to TRBJ2-7; the match to TRBD2 covers 8 bases. The sample was T cells isolated from PBMCs. This sequence was found in a human donor in good health. The CDR3 region is CASSTLGVAGSGNEQYF. In nucleotides, the CDR3 is TGTGCCAGTAGTACGCTAGGGGTAGCGGGATCCGGGAACGAGCAGTACTTC.